This entry is about one TCR beta chain. The antigen is undetermined. V was pared by 2 bases and J by 6 bases, with 8 bases of the junction left unmatched. In germline, CDR1 is SGDLS, CDR2 YYNGEE. The CDR3 contains 16 residues. The sample originates from a study of cytomegalovirus exposure and HLA in healthy donors. Study-level background: Approximately 190 million T cells yielded 117 million unique TCR beta sequences in earlier analysis. Broader study findings: Reports indicated that the classifier achieved high specificity and sensitivity in diagnosing cytomegalovirus status. As a later analysis showed, several of the most significant clusters appeared to be linked to common viral pathogens.

This PCR relied on a set of 60 Vbeta primers and 13 Jbeta primers. Produced via immunoSEQ multiplex PCR; TCRdb's table is partial and in-frame only. Among more than 150,000 clones listed, about 82% were seen once. This TCR was sampled from a man between 18 and 35 years old in good health and CMV-seronegative. The rearrangement joins TRBV9 to TRBJ2-2, with TRBD2 matching 9 bases. Sample: PBMCs. In nucleotides, the CDR3 is TGTGCCAGCAGCGTGTTTAGCGGGAGTGCGGCCGGGGAGCTGTTTTTT. Translated: CASSVFSGSAAGELFF.